Presented here are 8 T cell receptor beta chains from one specimen sequenced in a study of T cell changes during pregnancy in multiple sclerosis. Assay: immunoSEQ multiplex PCR; the TCRdb copy retains only in-frame clones and omits some. The table records approximately 38,000 clones, roughly 90% of them present only once. Here the sequenced sample was CD8+ T cells from peripheral blood mononuclear cells, taken in the third trimester of pregnancy. These receptor sequences come from a female donor with multiple sclerosis, enrolled in a pregnancy study.

The chain is built from TRBV28 and TRBJ2-7; no reliable D call. The CDR3 has 14 amino acids. The germline CDR1 and CDR2 sequences are MDHEN and SYDVKM. Trimming cost V 7 bases and J 7 bases, with 20 bases left between them. CDR3 residues: CASTPLEYSGEQYF. For the CDR3, the DNA is TGTGCCAGCACCCCCTTGGAGTACTCTGGAGAGCAGTACTTC.

The genes are TRBV19 and TRBJ2-1; TRBD2 aligns across 8 bases. The CDR3 contains 14 residues. Germline values: CDR1 LNHDA, CDR2 SQIVND (reference sequence). The CDR3 DNA reads as TGTGCTTCTACGGGGGGGAGCTCCTACAATGAGCAGTTCTTC. Amino acid sequence: CASTGGSSYNEQFF.

This clone has a single count. The chain joins TRBV19 to TRBJ2-2, with 7 bases fitting TRBD1. V gave up 1 base and J gave up 6 bases; unmatched junction bases: 8. Germline-derived CDR1 and CDR2 are LNHDA and SQIVND (reference sequence). CDR3 size: 16 residues. CDR3 in amino acids: CASSIGRQGIAGELFF. CDR3 sequence (DNA): TGTGCCAGTAGTATAGGGAGACAGGGAATAGCCGGGGAGCTGTTTTTT.

J is TRBJ2-2 and V is TRBV19; D is ambiguous. The germline V gene encodes CDR1 LNHDA and CDR2 SQIVND (reference sequence). The CDR3 totals 12 residues. V was pared by 6 bases and J by 5 bases, with 7 bases between. This CDR3 reads CASSIQTGELFF. DNA for the CDR3: TGTGCCAGTAGCATCCAAACCGGGGAGCTGTTTTTT.

In its sample, this clone was seen a few times. This chain links TRBV2 with TRBJ1-1; D uncertain. Deletions cut 4 bases from V and 0 bases from J, with 12 bases between. The germline V gene encodes CDR1 SNHLY and CDR2 FYNNEI. This CDR3 comprises 15 residues. The CDR3 region is CASSAGSYMNTEAFF. Written as DNA, the CDR3 is TGTGCCAGCAGTGCCGGGTCATACATGAACACTGAAGCTTTCTTT.

For the CDR3, the DNA is TGTGCCAGCAGCGTAGAAAGGGGGCCATTGGAGACCCAGTACTTC. Its protein is CASSVERGPLETQYF. V is TRBV9 and J is TRBJ2-5; TRBD1 aligns across 7 bases. The trim removed 0 bases at V and 5 bases at J, leaving 7 bases unmatched. This CDR3 spans 15 amino acids. Germline CDR1 SGDLS, CDR2 YYNGEE.

This clone showed up just a few times. The genes are TRBV4-1 and TRBJ1-1; D gene unclear. The CDR3 is 15 residues long. CDR1 MGHRA and CDR2 YSYEKL come from the germline V gene. Between the trimmed V and J ends, which lost 4 bases and 3 bases, there was a span of 15 bases. CDR3 protein: CASSLRRAGDTEAFF. CDR3 coding DNA: TGCGCCAGCAGCCTTCGGAGGGCCGGGGACACTGAAGCTTTCTTT.

This clone was seen once. The J gene is TRBJ2-7, the V gene TRBV7-9; the match to TRBD1 covers 9 bases. The CDR3 is 16 amino acids. Germline values: CDR1 SEHNR, CDR2 FQNEAQ (reference sequence). J lost 1 base, V lost 1 base, and 5 bases had no gene match. The DNA of the CDR3 is TGTGCCAGCAGCTTAGTCCCGGGACAGGGTTCCTACGAGCAGTACTTC. Residues: CASSLVPGQGSYEQYF.